These 27 T cell receptor beta chains share one sample of origin, sequenced in a study of T cell responses to AZD1222 COVID-19 vaccine. The method was immunoSEQ multiplex PCR; TCRdb's version includes in-frame clones alone and lacks a portion of them. Among some 130,000 clones listed, approximately 90% were seen once. Here the sequenced sample was peripheral blood, taken on day 0 of AZD1222 vaccination. Receptors were obtained from an adult in good health.

The chain uses TRBV6-6 and TRBJ2-1; 11 positions agree with TRBD2. CDR1 is MNHNY and CDR2 is SVGAGI in the germline V gene (reference sequence). Unmatched junction bases numbered 15, after V lost 5 bases and J lost 9 bases. This CDR3 contains 17 residues. CDR3 DNA sequence: TGTGCCAGCAGTCGCAGCGGACTAGCGGGCGGGCGGACTGAGCAGTTCTTC. This gives the protein CASSRSGLAGGRTEQFF.

The chain uses TRBV5-1 and TRBJ1-1; 10 bases fit TRBD1. Germline-derived CDR1 and CDR2 are SGHRS and YFSETQ. J gave up 10 bases and V 5 bases, and 17 bases lay outside the gene matches. The CDR3 length is 16 residues. DNA for the CDR3: TGCGCCAGCAGTCGTCAACCGGGACAGGGGCTGGTTGGAGCTTTCTTT. The encoded protein is CASSRQPGQGLVGAFF.

This chain uses TRBV30 with TRBJ1-5; no reliable D call. Germline CDR1 reads GTSNPN; CDR2 reads SVGIG (reference sequence). V was pared by 0 bases and J by 9 bases, with 9 bases between. CDR3 length: 12 amino acids. CDR3 region: CAWSVEPGPQHF. CDR3 bases: TGTGCCTGGAGTGTGGAGCCTGGGCCCCAGCATTTT. Looking up the rest from reference TRBV30 and TRBJ1-5 gives the full variable domain: SQTIHQWPATLVQPVGSPLSLECTVEGTSNPNLYWYRQAAGRGLQLLFYSVGIGQISSEVPQNLSASRPQDRQFILSSKKLLLSDSGFYLCAWSVEPGPQHFGDGTRLSIL.

The chain recombines TRBV27 with TRBJ1-1, with 8 nucleotides matching TRBD1. There are 16 residues in the CDR3. CDR1 and CDR2 (germline): MNHEY, SMNVEV (reference sequence). J was trimmed by 1 base and V by 6 bases; bases with no gene match: 10. The CDR3 DNA is TGTGCCAGCAGCCCAGGACAGGGCTTCCCGAACACTGAAGCTTTCTTT. Translation gives CASSPGQGFPNTEAFF.

The chain links TRBV6-5 to TRBJ2-1; D remains ambiguous. From germline, CDR1 is MNHEY and CDR2 SVGAGI. The CDR3 contains 12 residues. Between the trimmed V and J ends, which lost 6 bases and 6 bases, there was a span of 9 bases. The CDR3 region has the DNA TGTGCCAGCAGCGGGTCGAGCAATGAGCAGTTCTTC. Translation: CASSGSSNEQFF.

This clone was detected only once. The chain recombines TRBV15 with TRBJ2-1; TRBD2 might be the D (6 bases). Trimming pared 5 bases from V and 7 bases from J, leaving 15 bases between. Germline CDR1 reads LNHNV; CDR2 reads YYDKDF (reference sequence). CDR3 length: 14 amino acids. Here the CDR3 reads CATSLAGMENEQFF. The CDR3 DNA reads TGTGCCACCAGCCTCGCGGGAATGGAGAATGAGCAGTTCTTC.

The chain carries TRBV29-1 and TRBJ1-1; tentative D call: TRBD1 (5 bases). Germline V CDR1 and CDR2: SQVTM, ANQGSEA. Deletions cut 2 bases from V and 4 bases from J, with 8 bases between. This CDR3 is 12 amino acids long. CDR3 DNA: TGCAGCGTTGAACCGGGGGGCACTGAAGCTTTCTTT. Amino acids: CSVEPGGTEAFF.

The genes are TRBV6-5 and TRBJ2-7, with D possibly matching TRBD1 (6 bases). The CDR3 totals 15 residues. The V gene's germline CDR1 is MNHEY and CDR2 SVGAGI. V was shortened by 5 bases and J by 6 bases, with 20 bases between the two germline ends. The CDR3 here is CASSTSTGRRSEQYF. The CDR3 nucleotides are TGTGCCAGCAGTACCTCGACAGGTCGGAGGTCCGAGCAGTACTTC.

The genes are TRBV7-2 and TRBJ1-1; D unresolved. Germline CDR1 reads SGHTA; CDR2 reads FQGNSA. The CDR3 length is 15 residues. V lost 1 base and J lost 4, with 13 bases in between. The DNA of the CDR3 is TGTGCCAGCAGCTTAGATGGCAGTTCGTCCACTGAAGCTTTCTTT. This translates into CASSLDGSSSTEAFF.

This chain uses TRBV19 with TRBJ2-1; 8 bases align to TRBD2. This CDR3 region has 14 residues. J lost 8 bases, V lost 6 bases, and 9 bases had no gene match. Germline assignment: CDR1 LNHDA and CDR2 SQIVND (reference sequence). CDR3 region: CASRLGLANYEQFF. The CDR3 DNA reads as TGTGCCAGTAGGCTCGGACTAGCCAATTATGAGCAGTTCTTC. Full variable domain (missing parts from reference TRBV19 and TRBJ2-1): DGGITQSPKYLFRKEGQNVTLSCEQNLNHDAMYWYRQDPGQGLRLIYYSQIVNDFQKGDIAEGYSVSREKKESFPLTVTSAQKNPTAFYLCASRLGLANYEQFFGPGTRLTVL.

The gene calls are TRBV29-1 and TRBJ2-1; 11 bases agree with TRBD2. The V gene's germline CDR1 is SQVTM and CDR2 ANQGSEA. CDR3 length: 12 amino acids. J lost 9 bases, V lost 6 bases, and 4 bases had no gene match. The chain's CDR3 is CSVVAGGGEQFF. CDR3 DNA: TGCAGCGTCGTAGCGGGAGGGGGTGAGCAGTTCTTC.

This chain's CDR3 is CASSLVSGTGGWGTEAFF. CDR3 DNA: TGTGCCAGCAGTTTAGTATCGGGGACAGGGGGCTGGGGGACTGAAGCTTTCTTT. This chain links TRBV28 with TRBJ1-1; 12 nucleotides line up with TRBD1. CDR1 and CDR2 from the germline V gene are MDHEN and SYDVKM. After removal of 2 bases from V and 5 bases from J, the junction contained 12 bases not matched to a gene. This CDR3 spans 18 amino acids.

The J gene is TRBJ1-2, the V gene TRBV29-1; D unclear. The CDR3 is made up of 14 amino acids. Deletions cut 6 bases from V and 0 bases from J, with 14 bases between. Per germline, CDR1 SQVTM and CDR2 ANQGSEA. The CDR3 region is CSVMSGLANYGYTF. The CDR3 DNA reads TGCAGCGTGATGAGTGGACTAGCTAACTATGGCTACACCTTC.

The chain recombines TRBV27 with TRBJ2-3; D is unresolved. Germline V lookup: CDR1 MNHEY, CDR2 SMNVEV (reference sequence). V lost 1 base to trimming and J lost 4 bases, with 6 bases between them. The length of the CDR3 is 13 residues. CDR3 DNA sequence: TGTGCCAGCAGTTTATTAGTTTCAGATACGCAGTATTTT. Protein: CASSLLVSDTQYF.

The chain recombines TRBV7-8 with TRBJ1-2; 8 bases align to TRBD1. The CDR3 runs to 15 residues. V shed 7 bases, J shed 7 bases, and the junction held 14 bases outside the gene matches. The V gene's germline CDR1 is SGHVS and CDR2 FQNEAQ. The CDR3 sequence: CASTLDRAIVGGYTF. CDR3 in DNA: TGTGCCAGCACCCTGGACAGGGCGATTGTTGGTGGCTACACCTTC.

CDR3: CASRQFPGQGIYEQYF. CDR3 nucleotide sequence: TGTGCCAGCAGGCAATTTCCGGGACAGGGAATTTACGAGCAGTACTTC. The chain has TRBV7-8 and TRBJ2-7, with 9 bases aligning to TRBD1. The length of the CDR3 is 16 residues. J gave up 4 bases and V 6 bases, and 13 bases lay outside the gene matches. Germline V CDR1 and CDR2: SGHVS, FQNEAQ.

This clone was counted between two and nine times. V and J are TRBV28 and TRBJ2-7; 10 nucleotides match TRBD2. The CDR3 is 14 amino acids. The junction had 7 bases not matched to a gene; V was cut back by 7 bases and J by 4 bases. CDR1 is MDHEN and CDR2 is SYDVKM in the germline V gene. The CDR3 coding sequence is TGTGCCAGCATTACAGCGGGAGGGGGATACGAGCAGTACTTC. Amino acids: CASITAGGGYEQYF.

The V gene is TRBV4-3, the J gene TRBJ1-1; TRBD1 aligns across 7 bases. Germline V gives CDR1 LGHNA, CDR2 YSLEER. V gave up 0 bases and J gave up 7 bases; unmatched junction bases: 8. This CDR3 spans 15 amino acids. This CDR3 reads CASSQDSEWDSEAFF. The CDR3 DNA reads as TGCGCCAGCAGCCAAGATTCGGAGTGGGACAGTGAAGCTTTCTTT.

The DNA for the CDR3 is TGTGCCATCAGTGAAGGTAGCAGCTCTAACTATGGCTACACCTTC. Residues: CAISEGSSSNYGYTF. The chain couples TRBV10-3 to TRBJ1-2, with D uncertain. V was pared by 3 bases and J by 0 bases, with 11 bases between. The CDR3 is 15 residues long. The germline V gene encodes CDR1 ENHRY and CDR2 SYGVKD.

V and J are TRBV19 and TRBJ2-2, with 7 bases matching TRBD1. CDR3 length equals 18 residues. The V and J ends lost 3 bases and 7 bases, in that order; junction bases with no gene match: 17. Germline lookup yields CDR1 LNHDA and CDR2 SQIVND (reference sequence). The CDR3, as DNA: TGTGCCAGTAGTATCAGGGGGAACAGGGTCCCTAACCTCGGGGAGCTGTTTTTT. Encoded protein: CASSIRGNRVPNLGELFF.

This chain connects TRBV28 to TRBJ2-2, with a weak D call TRBD1 (6 bases). CDR1 and CDR2 from the germline V gene are MDHEN and SYDVKM. The CDR3 is 14 amino acids. For the CDR3, the DNA is TGTGCTACAGCGATTCCAGGGGCCACCGGGGAGCTGTTTTTT. Translating it yields CATAIPGATGELFF.

The chain uses TRBV6-6 and TRBJ1-1; D is perhaps TRBD1 (5 bases). Germline V gene sequence: CDR1 MNHNY, CDR2 SVGAGI (reference sequence). V lost 0 bases and J 5 bases, leaving 13 bases between the germline ends. CDR3 length equals 15 residues. CDR3 DNA: TGTGCCAGCAGTTACTCGAAGGGCAGGGTAACTGAAGCTTTCTTT. Its translation is CASSYSKGRVTEAFF.

This chain connects TRBV5-8 to TRBJ1-5; D call uncertain. Germline V gene data show CDR1 as SGHTS and CDR2 as YDEGEE. CDR3 size: 13 residues. Trimming took 4 bases from V and 0 from J, leaving 5 bases between them. Here the CDR3 DNA reads TGTGCCAGCAGCGGAGATAGCAATCAGCCCCAGCATTTT. Encoded protein: CASSGDSNQPQHF. Full variable domain (rest looked up from reference TRBV5-8 and TRBJ1-5): EAGVTQSPTHLIKTRGQQATLRCSPISGHTSVYWYQQALGLGLQFLLWYDEGEERNRGNFPPRFSGRQFPNYSSELNVNALELEDSALYLCASSGDSNQPQHFGDGTRLSIL.

The V and J genes are TRBV6-2 or TRBV6-3 and TRBJ1-2; a weak D match, TRBD1 (5 bases). CDR1 is MNHEY, CDR2 SVGEGT, per germline. V lost 0 bases and J lost 4, with 15 bases in between. This CDR3 contains 16 residues. In DNA, the CDR3 is TGTGCCAGCAGTTACTCGGGGTCCAGGGTCAGCTATGGCTACACCTTC. Translated: CASSYSGSRVSYGYTF.

The chain employs TRBV29-1 and TRBJ2-5; possibly TRBD1 for D (6 bases). The CDR3 loop spans 14 amino acids. V gave up 1 base and J gave up 7 bases, with 16 bases separating them. Germline V lookup: CDR1 SQVTM, CDR2 ANQGSEA. The CDR3 sequence is CSVEGLDRLPTQYF. The CDR3 coding sequence is TGCAGCGTTGAAGGCTTGGACAGATTGCCGACCCAGTACTTC.

The chain links TRBV28 to TRBJ2-7; tentatively, D is TRBD2 (5 bases). Germline lookup yields CDR1 MDHEN and CDR2 SYDVKM. With 10 bases removed from V and 5 bases from J, the gap between germline ends came to 15 bases. The CDR3 length is 12 residues. In DNA, the CDR3 is TGTGCCACCTTAGGCTCGGGAAACGAGCAGTACTTC. Its translation is CATLGSGNEQYF.

The chain employs TRBV19 and TRBJ1-5; 7 bases align to TRBD1. The CDR3 sequence is 14 residues long. Germline V gives CDR1 LNHDA, CDR2 SQIVND (reference sequence). After removal of 7 bases from V and 3 bases from J, the junction contained 6 bases not matched to a gene. The CDR3 DNA reads TGTGCCAGTAACTTGGGACAGCTCAATCAGCCCCAGCATTTT. Amino acid sequence: CASNLGQLNQPQHF.